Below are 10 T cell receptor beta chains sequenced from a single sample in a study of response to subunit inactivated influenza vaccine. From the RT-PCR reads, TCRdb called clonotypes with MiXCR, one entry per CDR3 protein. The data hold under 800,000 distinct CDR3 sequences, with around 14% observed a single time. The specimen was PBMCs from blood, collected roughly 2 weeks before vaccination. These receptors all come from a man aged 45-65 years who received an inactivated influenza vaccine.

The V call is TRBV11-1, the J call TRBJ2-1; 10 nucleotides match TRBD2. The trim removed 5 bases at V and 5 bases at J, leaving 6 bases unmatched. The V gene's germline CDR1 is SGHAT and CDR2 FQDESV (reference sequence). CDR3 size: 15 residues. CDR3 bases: TGTGCCAGCAGCGTACTAGCGGGGCTACACAATGAGCAGTTCTTC. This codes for CASSVLAGLHNEQFF.

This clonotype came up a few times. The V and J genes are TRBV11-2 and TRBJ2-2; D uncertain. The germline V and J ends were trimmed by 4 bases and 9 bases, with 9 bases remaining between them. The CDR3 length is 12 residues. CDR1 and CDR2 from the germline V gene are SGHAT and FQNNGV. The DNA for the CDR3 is TGTGCCAGCAGCTATGACGGCAGGGAGCTGTTTTTT. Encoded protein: CASSYDGRELFF.

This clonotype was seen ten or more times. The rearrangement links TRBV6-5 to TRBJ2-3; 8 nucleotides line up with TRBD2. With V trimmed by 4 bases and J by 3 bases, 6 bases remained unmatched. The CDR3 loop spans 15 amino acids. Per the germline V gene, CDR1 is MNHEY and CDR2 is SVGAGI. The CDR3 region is CASSSQAGATDTQYF. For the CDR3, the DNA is TGTGCCAGCAGTTCCCAAGCGGGGGCTACAGATACGCAGTATTTT.

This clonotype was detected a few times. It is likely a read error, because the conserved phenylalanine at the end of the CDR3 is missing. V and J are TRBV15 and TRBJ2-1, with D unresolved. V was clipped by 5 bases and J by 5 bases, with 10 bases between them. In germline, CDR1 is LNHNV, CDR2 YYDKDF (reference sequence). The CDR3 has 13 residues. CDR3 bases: TGTGCCACCAGCCCCACCAGGAACAATGAGCAGTTCTTG. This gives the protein CATSPTRNNEQFL.

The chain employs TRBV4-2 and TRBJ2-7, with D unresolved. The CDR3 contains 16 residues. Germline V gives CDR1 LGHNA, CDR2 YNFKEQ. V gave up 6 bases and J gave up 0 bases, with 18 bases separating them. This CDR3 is CASSPDMGFSSYEQYF. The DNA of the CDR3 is TGTGCCAGCAGTCCTGACATGGGATTTTCCTCCTACGAGCAGTACTTC.

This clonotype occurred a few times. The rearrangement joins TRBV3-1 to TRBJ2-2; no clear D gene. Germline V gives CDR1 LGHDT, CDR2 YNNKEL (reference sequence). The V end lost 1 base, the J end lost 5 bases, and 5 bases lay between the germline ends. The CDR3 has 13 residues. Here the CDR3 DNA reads TGTGCCAGCAGCCAAGTCGAGACCGGGGAGCTGTTTTTT. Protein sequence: CASSQVETGELFF.

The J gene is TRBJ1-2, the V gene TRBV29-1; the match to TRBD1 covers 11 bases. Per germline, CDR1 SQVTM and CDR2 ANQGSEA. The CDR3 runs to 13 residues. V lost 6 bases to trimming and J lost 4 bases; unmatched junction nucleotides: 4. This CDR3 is CSVPGTGGYGYTF. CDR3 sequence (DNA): TGCAGCGTCCCCGGGACAGGGGGCTATGGCTACACCTTC.

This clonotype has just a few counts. CDR3 in DNA: TGCAGCGTTGCGGGCAGGACCACAGATACGCAGTATTTT. Amino acid sequence: CSVAGRTTDTQYF. V gene TRBV29-1 combines with J gene TRBJ2-3, with unresolved D. V was cut by 4 bases and J by 2 bases, with 10 bases left in between. The CDR3 has 13 residues. Germline CDR1 reads SQVTM; CDR2 reads ANQGSEA.

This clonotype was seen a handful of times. CDR3 residues: CASNPSGRTNTGELFF. As DNA, the CDR3 is TGTGCCAGCAACCCAAGTGGGCGGACGAACACCGGGGAGCTGTTTTTT. The gene calls are TRBV6-2 or TRBV6-3 and TRBJ2-2; D gene uncertain. CDR1 and CDR2 (germline): MNHEY, SVGEGT. Deletions cut 7 bases from V and 0 bases from J, with 15 bases between. There are 16 residues in the CDR3.

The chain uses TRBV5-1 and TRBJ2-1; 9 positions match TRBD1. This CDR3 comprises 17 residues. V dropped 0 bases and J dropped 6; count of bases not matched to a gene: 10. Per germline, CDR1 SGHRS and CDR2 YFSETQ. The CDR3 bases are TGCGCCAGCAGCTTGGATACCGGGACAGGGAGATTCAATGAGCAGTTCTTC. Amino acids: CASSLDTGTGRFNEQFF. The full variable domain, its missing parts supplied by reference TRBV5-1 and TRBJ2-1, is KAGVTQTPRYLIKTRGQQVTLSCSPISGHRSVSWYQQTPGQGLQFLFEYFSETQRNKGNFPGRFSGRQFSNSRSEMNVSTLELGDSALYLCASSLDTGTGRFNEQFFGPGTRLTVL.